This is a list of T cell receptor beta chains from one sample in a study of T cell repertoires in ileal Crohn's disease. Only in-frame clones appear in the TCRdb table, and some are missing; sequencing was by immunoSEQ multiplex PCR. The sample includes over a thousand clones, around four fifths of them seen just once. The sample consisted of ileal tissue. The source of these receptors is an adult with Crohn's disease. The CDR3 runs from the conserved cysteine through the conserved F or W. The D gene is left open where the match is weak. Not every row has a clone size; where given, it reads once, few, many or a size class.

V gene,J gene,clone size,D gene,CDR3 protein,CDR3 DNA
TRBV6-5,TRBJ1-1,once,TRBD1,CATVSTGRNTEAFF,TGTGCCACCGTCTCGACAGGGAGGAACACTGAAGCTTTCTTT
TRBV11-2,TRBJ1-4,.,TRBD1,CASSTGTGRSRTNEKLFF,TGTGCCAGCAGCACAGGGACAGGGAGGAGCAGAACTAATGAAAAACTGTTTTTT
TRBV5-1,TRBJ1-1,.,TRBD1,CASSLATGGSTEAFF,TGCGCCAGCAGCTTGGCGACAGGGGGGAGCACTGAAGCTTTCTTT
TRBV4-3,TRBJ1-1,.,TRBD1,CASSLDRGEAFF,TGCGCCAGCAGCCTGGACAGGGGCGAAGCTTTCTTT
TRBV5-4,TRBJ2-6,.,.,CASSLQGTGANVLTF,TGTGCCAGCAGCTTGCAGGGAACAGGGGCCAACGTCCTGACTTTC
TRBV7-6,TRBJ2-1,.,.,CASSVAGGGQNHNEQFF,TGTGCCAGCAGCGTCGCGGGTGGGGGACAAAACCACAATGAGCAGTTCTTC
TRBV28,TRBJ2-7,.,.,CASTLGGAGIHEQYF,TGTGCCAGCACCCTTGGGGGCGCGGGTATCCACGAGCAGTACTTC
TRBV7-2,TRBJ2-7,.,.,CASSLRTEFSYEQYF,TGTGCCAGCAGCTTACGGACAGAATTCTCCTACGAGCAGTACTTC
TRBV28,TRBJ2-7,.,.,CASRAGIFSYEQYF,TGTGCCAGCAGAGCAGGGATCTTTTCCTACGAGCAGTACTTC
TRBV29-1,TRBJ2-5,.,TRBD1,CSVADRVNETQYF,TGCAGCGTCGCTGACAGGGTCAACGAGACCCAGTACTTC
TRBV4-2,TRBJ1-1,.,.,CASSQGAWTEAFF,TGTGCCAGCAGCCAGGGGGCGTGGACTGAAGCTTTCTTT